This T cell receptor (beta chain) comes out of a study of glioma-infiltrating T cells. Trimming removed 0 bases from V and 3 bases from J; junction bases left unmatched: 4. This CDR3 is built from 15 residues. CDR1 is SGHRS, CDR2 YFSETQ, per germline. Using RNA template, CDR3s of TCR alpha and beta were amplified with iRepertoire arm-PCR. One-step reverse transcription and amplification started from about 100-400 ng of tissue mRNA or PBMC total RNA. TCRdb used MiXCR to reprocess the multiplex PCR reads, holding one entry per CDR3 protein. Counted here are about 410,000 distinct CDR3 sequences, approximately 42% occurring once; the ten biggest clones make up about 11%.

The chain employs TRBV5-1 and TRBJ2-7; 9 positions match TRBD1. The origin of this receptor is a human donor with low-grade glioma or glioblastoma, undergoing nonglioma brain surgery, or in good health (not recorded which). Material for sequencing was glioma tissue, nonneoplastic brain tissue, or PBMCs (not recorded which). CDR3 loop: CASSLGLTGGYEQYF. In DNA form, the CDR3 reads TGCGCCAGCAGCTTGGGGTTGACAGGGGGCTACGAGCAGTACTTC.